This T cell receptor (beta chain) was found in a study of CD8 T cells in Susac syndrome. The RNA input was about 0.5 to 1 ug, and it was reverse transcribed with random hexamers. TCRdb independently ran MiXCR on the immunoSEQ multiplex PCR reads; one entry per CDR3 protein. The top ten hold 0.16% of the sample, which has 150,000 to 180,000 distinct CDR3 sequences, around 95% seen once. Germline lookup yields CDR1 MNHNY and CDR2 SVGAGI (reference sequence). The ends were cut back, 6 bases at V and 4 bases at J, with 9 bases in the middle. The CDR3 consists of 12 residues. In its sample, this clonotype was seen a few times.

The sample taken for sequencing was CD4+ T cells from PBMCs. The receptor was derived from a human donor with Susac syndrome. The chain joins TRBV6-6 to TRBJ2-5; unclear D gene. The chain's CDR3 is CASSHSSETQYF. The CDR3 region has the DNA TGTGCCAGCAGCCACTCTTCAGAGACCCAGTACTTC.